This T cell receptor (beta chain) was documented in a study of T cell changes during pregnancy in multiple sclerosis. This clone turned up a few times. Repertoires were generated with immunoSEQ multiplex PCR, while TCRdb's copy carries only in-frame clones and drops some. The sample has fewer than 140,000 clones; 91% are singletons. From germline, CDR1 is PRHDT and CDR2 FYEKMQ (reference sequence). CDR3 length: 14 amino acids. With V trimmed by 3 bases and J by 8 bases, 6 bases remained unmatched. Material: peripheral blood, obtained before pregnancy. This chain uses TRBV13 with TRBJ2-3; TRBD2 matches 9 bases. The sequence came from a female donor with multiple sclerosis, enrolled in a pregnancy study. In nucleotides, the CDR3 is TGTGCCAGCAGCTTCGGGCGGGGGGGTGGTACGCAGTATTTT. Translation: CASSFGRGGGTQYF.